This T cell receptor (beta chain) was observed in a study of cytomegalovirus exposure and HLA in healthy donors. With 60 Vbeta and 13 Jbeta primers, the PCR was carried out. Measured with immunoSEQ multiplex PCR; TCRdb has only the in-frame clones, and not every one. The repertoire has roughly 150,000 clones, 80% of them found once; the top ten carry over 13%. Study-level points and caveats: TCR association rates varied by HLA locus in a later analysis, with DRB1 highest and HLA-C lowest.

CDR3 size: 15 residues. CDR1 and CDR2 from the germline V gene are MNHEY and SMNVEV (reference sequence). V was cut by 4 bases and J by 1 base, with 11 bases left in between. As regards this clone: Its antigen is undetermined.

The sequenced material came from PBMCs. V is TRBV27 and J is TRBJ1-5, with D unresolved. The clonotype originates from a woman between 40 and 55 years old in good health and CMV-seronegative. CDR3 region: CASSSYSASNQPQHF. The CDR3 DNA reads TGTGCCAGCAGTTCCTACAGTGCAAGCAATCAGCCCCAGCATTTT.